This T cell receptor (beta chain) was identified during a study of early T cells in non-severe SARS-CoV-2 infection. Study context: Sequenced bulk RNA came from whole blood that was unsorted, and chains were unpaired.

Individual cDNA molecules carried attached unique molecular identifiers. MiXCR, applied by TCRdb to the 5' RACE reads, yields one record per CDR3 protein. The sample shows around 30,000 distinct CDR3 sequences, over 5% of them seen only once. The CDR3 length is 14 residues. The germline gives CDR1 DFQATT, CDR2 SNEGSKA (reference sequence). Deletions cut 5 bases from V and 3 bases from J, with 14 bases between. The sample holds many counts of this clonotype. This TCR was sampled from an adult who was a healthcare worker with PCR-confirmed SARS-CoV-2 infection or an uninfected control (not recorded which). The genes are TRBV20-1 and TRBJ2-1; the D gene is possibly TRBD1 (6 bases). Sequencing input: whole blood. In DNA, the CDR3 is TGCAGTGCTGGGATGGGGGCCGTCTACAATGAGCAGTTCTTC. This sequence encodes CSAGMGAVYNEQFF.